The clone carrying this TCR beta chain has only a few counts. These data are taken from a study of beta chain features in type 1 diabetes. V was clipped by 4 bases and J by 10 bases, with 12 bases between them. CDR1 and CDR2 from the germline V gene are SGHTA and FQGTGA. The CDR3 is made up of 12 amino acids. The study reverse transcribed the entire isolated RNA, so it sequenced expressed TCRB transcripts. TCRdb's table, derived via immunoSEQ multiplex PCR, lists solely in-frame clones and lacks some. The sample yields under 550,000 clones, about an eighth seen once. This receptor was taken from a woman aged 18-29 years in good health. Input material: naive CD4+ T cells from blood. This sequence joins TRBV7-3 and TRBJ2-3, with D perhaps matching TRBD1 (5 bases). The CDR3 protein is CASSSTQGAQYF. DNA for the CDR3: TGTGCCAGCAGCTCGACTCAGGGTGCGCAGTATTTT.